This T cell receptor (beta chain) comes out of a study of blood T cell repertoires in COVID-19. Turning to the study itself: Some COVID-19 samples were acute and others convalescent; all came from the United States, Italy and Spain. The analysed material was cDNA or gDNA that came from T cells, B-cell-depleted T cells, or PBMCs.

CDR1 and CDR2 (germline): SGHAT, FQNNGV. The germline V and J ends were trimmed by 5 bases and 2 bases, with 15 bases remaining between them. The CDR3 extends over 15 amino acids. Participant-reported clinical history was the basis for cohort assignment. Per the original data handling: Estimation of nucleated cell counts was performed using reference gene primer amplification. The method was immunoSEQ multiplex PCR; TCRdb's version includes in-frame clones alone and lacks a portion of them. Clone size and V and J calls were adopted from that table, with D and trimming inferred from the DNA. Of approximately 200,000 clones listed, around 82% are singletons.

This sequence joins TRBV11-2 and TRBJ2-5; D perhaps matches TRBD1 (5 bases). The sequenced sample was PBMCs or T cells enriched from blood (not recorded which). This sequence was found in a man in his forties or fifties who had recovered from COVID-19. In DNA form, the CDR3 reads TGTGCCAGCAGCCCATGGGGCCAGTCACAAGAGACCCAGTACTTC. It encodes CASSPWGQSQETQYF.